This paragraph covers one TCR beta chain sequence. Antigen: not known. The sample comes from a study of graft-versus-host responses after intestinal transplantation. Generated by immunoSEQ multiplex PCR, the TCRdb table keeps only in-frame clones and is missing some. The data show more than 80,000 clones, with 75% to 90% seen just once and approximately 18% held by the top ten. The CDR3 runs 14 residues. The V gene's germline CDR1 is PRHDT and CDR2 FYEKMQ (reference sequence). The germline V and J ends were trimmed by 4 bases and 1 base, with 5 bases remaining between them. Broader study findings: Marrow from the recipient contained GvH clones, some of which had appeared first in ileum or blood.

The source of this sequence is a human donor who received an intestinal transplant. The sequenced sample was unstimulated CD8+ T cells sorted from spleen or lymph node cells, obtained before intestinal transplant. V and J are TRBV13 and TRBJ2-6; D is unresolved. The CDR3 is CASSSRSGANVLTF. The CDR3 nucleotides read TGTGCCAGCAGCTCTCGGTCTGGGGCCAACGTCCTGACTTTC.